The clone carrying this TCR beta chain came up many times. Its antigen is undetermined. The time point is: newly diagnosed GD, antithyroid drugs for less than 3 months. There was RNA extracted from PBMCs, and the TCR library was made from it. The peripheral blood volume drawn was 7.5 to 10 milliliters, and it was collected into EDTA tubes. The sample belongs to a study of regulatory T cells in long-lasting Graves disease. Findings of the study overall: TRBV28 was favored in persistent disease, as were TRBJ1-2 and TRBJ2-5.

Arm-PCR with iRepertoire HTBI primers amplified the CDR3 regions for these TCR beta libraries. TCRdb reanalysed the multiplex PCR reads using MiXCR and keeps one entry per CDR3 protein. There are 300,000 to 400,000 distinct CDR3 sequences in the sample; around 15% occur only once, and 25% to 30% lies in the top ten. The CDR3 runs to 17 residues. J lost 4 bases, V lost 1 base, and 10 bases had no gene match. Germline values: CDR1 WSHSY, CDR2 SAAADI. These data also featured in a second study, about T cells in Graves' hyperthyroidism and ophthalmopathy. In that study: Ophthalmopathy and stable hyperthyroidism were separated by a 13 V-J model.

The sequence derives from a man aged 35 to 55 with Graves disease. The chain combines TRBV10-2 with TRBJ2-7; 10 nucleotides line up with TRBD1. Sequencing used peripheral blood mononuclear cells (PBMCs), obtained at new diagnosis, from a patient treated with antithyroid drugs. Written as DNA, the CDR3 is TGCGCCAGCAGTGAGTTGGGAATTGGGACAGGGGATTACGAGCAGTACTTC. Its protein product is CASSELGIGTGDYEQYF.